Listed below are T cell receptor beta chains from one sample, sequenced in a study of beta chain features in type 1 diabetes. Sequencing used immunoSEQ multiplex PCR; TCRdb keeps in-frame clones, though not all of them. The table has 140,000 or so clones, 8.5% to 12% seen once. The sequencing sample was made of naive CD4+ T cells from blood. These receptors originate from a man aged 18 to 30 in good health. Both conserved end residues are part of each CDR3. Where a row states a size, it is once, few, many or the class of an expanded clone; other rows omit it.

J gene | V gene | clone size | CDR3 protein
TRBJ1-5 | TRBV19 | - | CASNNRGLAPQHF
TRBJ2-2 | TRBV6-1 | - | CATNRDTGELFF
TRBJ1-2 | TRBV7-6 | - | CASSSLSGEQGQNYGYTF
TRBJ2-1 | TRBV11-2 | - | CASRPGRYNEQFF
TRBJ2-3 | TRBV6-6 | few | CASRKRGGLTDTQYF
TRBJ2-1 | TRBV5-6 | few | CASSLYSGAAYNEQFF
TRBJ1-2 | TRBV6-5 | - | CASSYSTGRAVRGYTF
TRBJ1-6 | TRBV30 | few | CAWSVIDNSPLHF
TRBJ1-5 | TRBV4-3 | - | CASSLRTGGDQPQHF
TRBJ1-3 | TRBV30 | - | CAWSVYQGTGNTIYF
TRBJ2-7 | TRBV9 | few | CASSALDRDHEQYF
TRBJ2-2 | TRBV4-3 | few | CASSQEGRLAANTGELFF
TRBJ2-5 | TRBV5-1 | few | CASSLDLFQETQYF
TRBJ2-7 | TRBV29-1 | many | CSVSRLAGEYEQYF
TRBJ2-1 | TRBV7-2 | few | CASSMDRGSINEQFF
TRBJ2-7 | TRBV5-1 | few | CASSAASGGVREQYF
TRBJ1-3 | TRBV7-2 | few | CASSFGFSGNTIYF
TRBJ2-2 | TRBV7-2 | few | CASSLLGGAAGELFF
TRBJ2-7 | TRBV4-1 | - | CASSQTTGGSGLWEQYF
TRBJ1-2 | TRBV5-1 | - | CASSALPGQNNYGYTF
TRBJ2-7 | TRBV6-5 | few | CASSESQDRGEQYF
TRBJ2-1 | TRBV19 | - | CASSIGLVPENEQFF
TRBJ2-5 | TRBV18 | few | CASSPLAGAQETQYF
TRBJ1-6 | TRBV18 | - | CASSPTGSSYNSPLHF
TRBJ2-7 | TRBV6-5 | few | CASRRDRGFFYEQYF
TRBJ2-7 | TRBV18 | - | CASSPRQGMYEQYF
TRBJ2-7 | TRBV7-2 | few | CASSLTPPSGGAYEQYF
TRBJ2-1 | TRBV18 | - | CASSPPPGEQFF
TRBJ2-1 | TRBV7-2 | - | CASSLAGNNEQFF
TRBJ2-1 | TRBV28 | - | CASRLAVQYEQFF
TRBJ1-5 | TRBV9 | - | CASSVDGGSNQPQHF
TRBJ2-3 | TRBV4-2 | few | CASSQDVGADTQYF
TRBJ1-1 | TRBV27 | - | CASSSGGGTGGFGAFF
TRBJ1-3 | TRBV5-1 | - | CASSLGRGGNTIYF
TRBJ2-3 | TRBV14 | - | CASSQGLVLDTQYF
TRBJ2-5 | TRBV7-3 | - | CASSLSRGETQYF
TRBJ2-5 | TRBV28 | few | CASSVQGLETQYF
TRBJ1-5 | TRBV19 | - | CASSILGQGYSNQPQHF
TRBJ2-7 | TRBV21-1 | - | CASSKERSRQTSSYEQYF
TRBJ2-7 | TRBV6-4 | - | CASSDSISRQGDEQYF
TRBJ2-2 | TRBV11-3 | - | CASSPGIYTGELFF
TRBJ2-3 | TRBV18 | few | CASSPLAGRTDTQYF
TRBJ2-3 | TRBV5-4 | - | CASSQDLRGTSTDTQYF
TRBJ2-7 | TRBV30 | few | CAWGTGVPSYEQYF
TRBJ2-7 | TRBV11-2 | - | CASSSLWREGEQYF
TRBJ1-6 | TRBV23-1 | many | CASSQRSVQLKNSPLHF
TRBJ2-1 | TRBV11-3 | - | CASSLDRYNEQFF
TRBJ2-1 | TRBV21-1 | - | CASSTDSPEFF
TRBJ2-1 | TRBV5-1 | - | CASSSAASSYNEQFF
TRBJ1-2 | TRBV7-9 | - | CASRFAGVYGYTF
TRBJ1-6 | TRBV7-2 | few | CASSLDPGGRNSPLHF
TRBJ2-2 | TRBV4-2 | - | CASSQDRATGELFF
TRBJ1-4 | TRBV7-8 | few | CASSEHRDGIEKLFF
TRBJ1-2 | TRBV11-2 | - | CASSPRTGFTLGYTF
TRBJ1-2 | TRBV7-9 | - | CASSVGQNTQTYGYTF
TRBJ1-5 | TRBV6-5 | few | CASSYSQVRDQPQHF
TRBJ2-7 | TRBV2 | - | CASLWSSGVSYEQYF